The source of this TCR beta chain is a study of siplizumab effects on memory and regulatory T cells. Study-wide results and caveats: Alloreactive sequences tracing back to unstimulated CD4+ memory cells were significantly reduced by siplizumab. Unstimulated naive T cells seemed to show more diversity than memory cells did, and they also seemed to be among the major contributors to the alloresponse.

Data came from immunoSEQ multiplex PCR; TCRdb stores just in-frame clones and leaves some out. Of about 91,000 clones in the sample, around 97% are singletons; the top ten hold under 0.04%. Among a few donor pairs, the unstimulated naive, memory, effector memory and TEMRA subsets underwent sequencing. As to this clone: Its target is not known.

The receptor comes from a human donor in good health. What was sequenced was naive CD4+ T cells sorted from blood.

CDR3 DNA: TGTGCCAGCAGTCCTTGGACGGTAAGCTCCTACGAGCAGTACTTC. It codes for CASSPWTVSSYEQYF. The genes are TRBV28 and TRBJ2-7, with D hard to call. V lost 5 bases and J lost 0, with 14 bases in between. The CDR3 contains 15 residues. In germline, CDR1 is MDHEN, CDR2 SYDVKM.